A selection of T cell receptor beta chains follows, all from one sample in a study of T cell changes during pregnancy in multiple sclerosis. TCRdb's table, derived via immunoSEQ multiplex PCR, lists solely in-frame clones and lacks some. The table has about 40,000 clones, approximately 90% seen once. The sequences come from CD4+ T cells from peripheral blood mononuclear cells, collected in the first trimester of pregnancy. The receptors were sampled from a female donor with multiple sclerosis, enrolled in a pregnancy study. Both conserved end residues are trimmed from each CDR3. The D gene is left open where the match is weak.

j_call | v_call | d_call | cdr3_aa
TRBJ1-4 | TRBV11-2 | . | ASSLDISEKLF
TRBJ1-5 | TRBV5-6 | TRBD1 | ASSRRGVSNQPQH
TRBJ2-4 | TRBV5-8 | . | ASSLSGQGLAKNIQY
TRBJ1-1 | TRBV4-2 | . | ASSQEWGLAGAGDTEAF
TRBJ1-2 | TRBV27 | TRBD1 | ASSDRDQGYGYT
TRBJ1-1 | TRBV6-6 | . | ASSYSNGVEAF
TRBJ2-1 | TRBV5-4 | . | ASSSRINEQF
TRBJ2-1 | TRBV6-1 | . | ASSDLVFEQF
TRBJ2-5 | TRBV12-5 | TRBD1 | ASGPGLKGQGGEETQY
TRBJ2-7 | TRBV10-2 | . | ASRGAGAYEQY
TRBJ2-7 | TRBV20-1 | . | SARGGGGRY
TRBJ2-1 | TRBV4-1 | TRBD1 | ASSQDNWRTGDEQF
TRBJ2-3 | TRBV18 | TRBD1 | ASSPSPAGQGAADTQY
TRBJ1-1 | TRBV7-2 | . | ASTRVLGVTEAF
TRBJ2-3 | TRBV7-9 | . | ASSLRQGLASTDTQY
TRBJ2-7 | TRBV30 | . | ASTQLQGPPYEQY
TRBJ2-7 | TRBV5-1 | TRBD2 | ASSTSSGSYEQY
TRBJ1-4 | TRBV6-1 | . | ASLPMDTGKLF
TRBJ2-7 | TRBV12-5 | . | ASGPGTFSYEQY
TRBJ1-1 | TRBV7-9 | TRBD1 | ASSSQGAKNTEAF
TRBJ1-2 | TRBV6-5 | . | ASRPNRENGYT
TRBJ1-1 | TRBV30 | . | AWSAGYTEAF
TRBJ2-5 | TRBV7-9 | . | ASSKIEETQY
TRBJ2-3 | TRBV6-5 | . | ASSYFPGGVTQY
TRBJ2-5 | TRBV5-6 | . | ASSFEATQY
TRBJ2-1 | TRBV18 | TRBD1 | ASSPGTGYNEQF
TRBJ2-2 | TRBV7-2 | TRBD2 | ASSNGLAGGSTGELF
TRBJ2-1 | TRBV7-6 | TRBD2 | ASAPYKFPGGDEQF
TRBJ2-5 | TRBV27 | . | ASSLSAGETQY
TRBJ2-7 | TRBV5-1 | TRBD2 | ASSDGGEQY